This T cell receptor (beta chain) comes out of a study of control samples from healthy donors and cancer patients. Method: immunoSEQ multiplex PCR; TCRdb's copy keeps in-frame clones and lacks some. The repertoire holds around 130,000 clones, with around 89% as singletons. The CDR3 contains 16 residues. Germline values: CDR1 LNHNV, CDR2 YYDKDF (reference sequence). The V and J ends lost 3 bases and 0 bases respectively, with 14 bases between them. The source material was blood. This clonotype was sampled from a man in his fifties in good health. The chain has TRBV15 and TRBJ1-2; tentative D call: TRBD1 (6 bases). CDR3 residues: CATSRGRTEANYGYTF. DNA for the CDR3: TGTGCCACCAGCAGGGGCCGGACAGAGGCTAACTATGGCTACACCTTC. The full variable domain, in which reference TRBV15 and TRBJ1-2 provide the parts outside the CDR3, is DAMVIQNPRYQVTQFGKPVTLSCSQTLNHNVMYWYQQKSSQAPKLLFHYYDKDFNNEADTPDNFQSRRPNTSFCFLDIRSPGLGDTAMYLCATSRGRTEANYGYTFGSGTRLTVV.